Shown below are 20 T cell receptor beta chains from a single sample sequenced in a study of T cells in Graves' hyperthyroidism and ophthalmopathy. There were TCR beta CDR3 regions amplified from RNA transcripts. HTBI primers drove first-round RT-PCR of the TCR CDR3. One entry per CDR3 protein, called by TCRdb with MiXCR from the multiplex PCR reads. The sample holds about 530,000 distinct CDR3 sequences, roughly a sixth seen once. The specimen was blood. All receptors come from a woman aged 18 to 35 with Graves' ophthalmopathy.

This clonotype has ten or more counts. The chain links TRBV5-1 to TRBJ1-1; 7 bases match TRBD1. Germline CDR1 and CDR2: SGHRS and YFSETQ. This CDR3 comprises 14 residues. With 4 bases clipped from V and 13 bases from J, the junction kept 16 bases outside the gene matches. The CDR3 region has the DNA TGCGCCAGCAGCGTTGTGAGTGGACAGGCCATGTTTTTCTTT. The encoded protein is CASSVVSGQAMFFF.

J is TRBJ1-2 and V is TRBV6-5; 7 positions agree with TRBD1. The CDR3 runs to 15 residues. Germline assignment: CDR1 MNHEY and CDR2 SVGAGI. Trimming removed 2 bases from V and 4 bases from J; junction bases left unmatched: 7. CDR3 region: CASSYEGADSYGYTF. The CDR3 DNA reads TGTGCCAGCAGTTACGAGGGGGCTGATAGCTATGGCTACACCTTC.

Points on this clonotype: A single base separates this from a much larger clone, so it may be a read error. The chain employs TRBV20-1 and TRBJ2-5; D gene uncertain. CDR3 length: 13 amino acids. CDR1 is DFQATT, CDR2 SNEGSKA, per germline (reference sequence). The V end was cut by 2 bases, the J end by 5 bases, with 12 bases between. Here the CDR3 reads CSARRSRGETQYF. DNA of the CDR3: TGCAGTGCTAGACGTTCCCGTGGTGAGACCCAGTACTTC.

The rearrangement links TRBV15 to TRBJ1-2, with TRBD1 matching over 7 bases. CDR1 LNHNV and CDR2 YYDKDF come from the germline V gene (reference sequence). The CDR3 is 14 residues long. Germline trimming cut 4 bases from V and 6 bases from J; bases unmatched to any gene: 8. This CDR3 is CATSTTGQEDGYTF. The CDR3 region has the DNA TGTGCCACCAGCACTACAGGACAGGAGGATGGCTACACCTTC.

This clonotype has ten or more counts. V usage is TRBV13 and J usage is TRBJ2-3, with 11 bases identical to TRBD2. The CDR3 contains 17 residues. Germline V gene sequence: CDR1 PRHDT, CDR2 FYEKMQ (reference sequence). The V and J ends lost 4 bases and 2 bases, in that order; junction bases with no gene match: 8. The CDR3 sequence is CASSSSRLAGITDTQYF. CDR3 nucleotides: TGTGCCAGCAGCTCCTCCCGACTAGCGGGAATCACAGATACGCAGTATTTT.

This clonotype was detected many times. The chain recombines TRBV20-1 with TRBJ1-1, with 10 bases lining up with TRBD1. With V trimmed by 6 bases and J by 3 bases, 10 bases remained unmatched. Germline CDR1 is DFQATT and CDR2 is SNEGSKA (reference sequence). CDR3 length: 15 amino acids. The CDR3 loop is CSARDRGKVYTEAFF. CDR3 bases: TGCAGTGCAAGGGACAGGGGTAAGGTTTACACTGAAGCTTTCTTT.

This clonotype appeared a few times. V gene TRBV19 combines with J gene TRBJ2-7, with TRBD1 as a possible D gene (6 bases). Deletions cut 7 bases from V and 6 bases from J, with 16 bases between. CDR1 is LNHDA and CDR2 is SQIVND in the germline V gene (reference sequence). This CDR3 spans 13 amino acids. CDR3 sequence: CASTGQGSGEQYF. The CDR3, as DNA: TGTGCCAGTACAGGGCAGGGGTCTGGCGAGCAGTACTTC.

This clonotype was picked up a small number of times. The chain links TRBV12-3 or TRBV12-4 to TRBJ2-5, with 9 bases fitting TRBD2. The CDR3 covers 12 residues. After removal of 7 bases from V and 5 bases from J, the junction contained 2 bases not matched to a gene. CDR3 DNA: TGTGCCAGCATGGCGGGAGGGGAGACCCAGTACTTC. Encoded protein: CASMAGGETQYF.

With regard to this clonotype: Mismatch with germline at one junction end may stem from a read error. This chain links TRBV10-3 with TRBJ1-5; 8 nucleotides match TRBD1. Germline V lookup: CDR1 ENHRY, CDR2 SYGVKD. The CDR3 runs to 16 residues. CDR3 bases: TGTGCCATCAGTGAGTCCTTGGCAGGGGGCAACCAGCCCCAGCATTTT. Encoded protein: CAISESLAGGNQPQHF.

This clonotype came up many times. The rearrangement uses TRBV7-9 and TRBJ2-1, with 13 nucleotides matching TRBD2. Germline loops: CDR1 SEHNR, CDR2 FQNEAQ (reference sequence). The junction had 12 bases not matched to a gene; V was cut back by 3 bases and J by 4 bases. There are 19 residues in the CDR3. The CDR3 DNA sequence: TGTGCCAGCAGCTTGCTACTAGCGGGAGGGCCTATCAATTACAATGAGCAGTTCTTC. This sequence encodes CASSLLLAGGPINYNEQFF.

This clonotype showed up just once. The CDR3 region has the DNA TGTGCCAGCGAGGTCAGAGGATCGGATACGCAGTATTTT. Encoded protein: CASEVRGSDTQYF. The genes are TRBV7-9 and TRBJ2-3, with no clear D. Deletions cut 8 bases from V and 6 bases from J, with 15 bases between. This CDR3 has 13 amino acids. Germline CDR1 and CDR2: SEHNR and FQNEAQ (reference sequence).

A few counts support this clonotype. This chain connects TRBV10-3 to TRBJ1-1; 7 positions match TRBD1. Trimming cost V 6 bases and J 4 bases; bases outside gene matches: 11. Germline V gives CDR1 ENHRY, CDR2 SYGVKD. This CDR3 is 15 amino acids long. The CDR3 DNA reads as TGTGCCATCAGCCGGACAGGAGTGACGGGCACTGAAGCTTTCTTT. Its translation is CAISRTGVTGTEAFF.

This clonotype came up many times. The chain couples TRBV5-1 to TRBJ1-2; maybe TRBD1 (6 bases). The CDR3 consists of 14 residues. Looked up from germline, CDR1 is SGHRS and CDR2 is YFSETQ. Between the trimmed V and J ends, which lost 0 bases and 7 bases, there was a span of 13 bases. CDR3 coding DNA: TGCGCCAGCAGCTTGGCCGCGACAGGTGGTGGCTACACCTTC. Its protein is CASSLAATGGGYTF.

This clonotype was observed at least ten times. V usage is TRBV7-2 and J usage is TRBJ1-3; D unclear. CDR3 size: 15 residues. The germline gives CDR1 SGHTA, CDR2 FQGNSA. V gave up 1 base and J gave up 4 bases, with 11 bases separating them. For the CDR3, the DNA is TGTGCCAGCAGCTTAGGCCCCGGACTCGGAAACACCATATATTTT. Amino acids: CASSLGPGLGNTIYF. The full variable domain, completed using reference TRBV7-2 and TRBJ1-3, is GAGVSQSPSNKVTEKGKDVELRCDPISGHTALYWYRQSLGQGLEFLIYFQGNSAPDKSGLPSDRFSAERTGGSVSTLTIQRTQQEDSAVYLCASSLGPGLGNTIYFGEGSWLTVV.

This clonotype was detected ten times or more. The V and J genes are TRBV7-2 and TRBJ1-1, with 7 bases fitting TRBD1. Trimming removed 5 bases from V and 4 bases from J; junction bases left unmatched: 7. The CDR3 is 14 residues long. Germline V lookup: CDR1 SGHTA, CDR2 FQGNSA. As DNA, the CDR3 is TGTGCCAGCAGCCCCCACGACAGGGCCACTGAAGCTTTCTTT. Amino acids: CASSPHDRATEAFF.

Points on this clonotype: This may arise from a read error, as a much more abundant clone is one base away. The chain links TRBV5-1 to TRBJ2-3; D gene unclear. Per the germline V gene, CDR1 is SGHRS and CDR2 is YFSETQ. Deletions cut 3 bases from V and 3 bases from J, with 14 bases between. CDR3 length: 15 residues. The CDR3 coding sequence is TGCGCCAGCAGCTCACAGTGGGCGCGGACAGATACGCAGTATTTT. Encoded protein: CASSSQWARTDTQYF.

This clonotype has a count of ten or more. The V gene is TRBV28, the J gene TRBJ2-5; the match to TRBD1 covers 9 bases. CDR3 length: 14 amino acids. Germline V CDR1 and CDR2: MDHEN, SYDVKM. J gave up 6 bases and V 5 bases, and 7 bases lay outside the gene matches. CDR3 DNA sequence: TGTGCCAGCAGTCCCTACAGGGGGCAACAGACCCAGTACTTC. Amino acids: CASSPYRGQQTQYF.

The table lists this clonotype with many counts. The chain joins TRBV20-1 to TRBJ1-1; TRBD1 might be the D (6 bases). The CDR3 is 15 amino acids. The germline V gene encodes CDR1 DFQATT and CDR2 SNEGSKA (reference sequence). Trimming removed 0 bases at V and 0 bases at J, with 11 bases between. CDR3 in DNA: TGCAGTGCTAGAGAGACAGGCCATTTGAACACTGAAGCTTTCTTT. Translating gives CSARETGHLNTEAFF.

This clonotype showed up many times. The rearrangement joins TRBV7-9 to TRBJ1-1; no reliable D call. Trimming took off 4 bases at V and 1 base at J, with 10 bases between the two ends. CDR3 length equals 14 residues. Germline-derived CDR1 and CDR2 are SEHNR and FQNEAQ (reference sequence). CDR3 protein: CASSSSTENTEAFF. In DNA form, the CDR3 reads TGTGCCAGCAGCTCTTCGACGGAGAACACTGAAGCTTTCTTT.

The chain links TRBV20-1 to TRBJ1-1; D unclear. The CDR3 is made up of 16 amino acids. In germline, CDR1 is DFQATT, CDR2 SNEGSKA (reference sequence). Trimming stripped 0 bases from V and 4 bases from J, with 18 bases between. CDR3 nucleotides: TGCAGTGCTAGAGAGATCTTGGCAGGACGGCGCACTGAAGCTTTCTTT. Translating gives CSAREILAGRRTEAFF.